This T cell receptor beta chain appears in the sequencing data of a study of regulatory T cells in long-lasting Graves disease. A note on this clonotype: Its antigen is unidentified.

Through Arm-PCR of CDR3 regions and iRepertoire HTBI primers, TCR beta libraries were built. One entry per CDR3 protein results from TCRdb running MiXCR on the multiplex PCR reads. The sample contains about 440,000 distinct CDR3 sequences, about 15% of which appear only once. The CDR3 has 13 residues. Germline lookup yields CDR1 SGDLS and CDR2 YYNGEE. Trimming removed 0 bases at V and 7 bases at J, with 8 bases between. Study results and limitations: Persistent disease was characterized by preferential usage of TRBV28, TRBJ1-2 and TRBJ2-5.

Time point: newly diagnosed GD, antithyroid drugs for less than 3 months. Isolated PBMC RNA provided the starting material for the TCR library. These same records also appear under a second study, on T cells in Graves' hyperthyroidism and ophthalmopathy.

V is TRBV9 and J is TRBJ2-1; no firm D call. The specimen comprised peripheral blood mononuclear cells (PBMCs), sampled at new diagnosis, from a patient treated with antithyroid drugs. The source is a woman under 40 with Graves disease. The CDR3 here is CASSVEARNEQFF. DNA for the CDR3: TGTGCCAGCAGCGTAGAAGCCCGGAATGAGCAGTTCTTC.